These 27 T cell receptor beta chains were all obtained from the same sample, sequenced in a study of read filtering for tumor transcriptome and immune sequencing. Molecular barcoded adaptors covering alpha/delta and beta/gamma chains were used on around 400 ng RNA. TCRdb re-derived calls from the reads in MiXCR, one entry per CDR3 protein. The sample has 90,000 or so distinct CDR3 sequences, around a fifth seen once; the top ten hold 10% to 12%. The sample consisted of a population of CD138-negative cells sorted from bone marrow. All receptors derive from a donor at least 40 years old with multiple myeloma.

In regard to this clonotype: This is likely a read error, given that the CDR3 carries no conserved phenylalanine or tryptophan at its end. The rearrangement joins TRBV7-2 to TRBJ1-1; TRBD1 matches 7 bases. The germline CDR1 and CDR2 sequences are SGHTA and FQGNSA. This CDR3 is built from 14 residues. Trimming took 2 bases from V and 7 from J; bases not matched to a gene: 7. The CDR3 sequence: CASSLIDRAGEAFS. The CDR3 bases are TGTGCCAGCAGCTTAATCGACAGGGCTGGTGAAGCTTTCTCT.

In regard to this clonotype: Being one base from a much bigger clone, this may be a read error. The chain couples TRBV5-5 to TRBJ1-1; D unresolved. With 6 bases removed from V and 4 bases from J, the gap between germline ends came to 16 bases. Germline V gives CDR1 SGHKS, CDR2 YYEKEE (reference sequence). This CDR3 has 14 residues. CDR3 amino acids: CASILSRGVTEAFF. As DNA, the CDR3 is TGTGCCAGCATACTCTCCCGGGGTGTCACTGAAGCTTTCTTT.

The rearrangement uses TRBV6-1 and TRBJ1-5; no reliable D call. Per germline, CDR1 MNHNS and CDR2 SASEGT. The CDR3 spans 16 residues. Trimming pared 5 bases from V and 0 bases from J, leaving 14 bases between. The CDR3, as DNA: TGTGCCAGCAGTTTGGAAGGAGAAGTTAGCAATCAGCCCCAGCATTTT. Its protein product is CASSLEGEVSNQPQHF.

Comment on this clonotype: An end of the junction does not agree with germline; a read error may underlie this. The chain carries TRBV7-9 and TRBJ2-4, with no clear D. The CDR3 is 16 residues long. CDR1 SEHNR and CDR2 FQNEAQ come from the germline V gene (reference sequence). The chain's CDR3 is CASSTIRFEQLNIEYF. The CDR3 DNA reads TGTGCCAGCAGCACCATTCGGTTTGAACAACTAAACATTGAGTACTTC.

Notes on this clonotype: This likely traces to a read error, being one base from a far larger clone. The CDR3 DNA follows: TGTGCCAGCAGCTTAGGATATGGGTCCTCCTACAATGAGCAGTTCTTC. Its protein is CASSLGYGSSYNEQFF. This chain joins TRBV7-3 and TRBJ2-1; D call uncertain. V was shortened by 2 bases and J by 0 bases, with 11 bases between the two germline ends. The germline CDR1 and CDR2 sequences are SGHTA and FQGTGA. The CDR3 runs 16 residues.

Points on this clonotype: This may arise from a read error, as a much more abundant clone is one base away. This chain joins TRBV29-1 and TRBJ2-1; possibly TRBD2 for D (5 bases). CDR1 is SQVTM and CDR2 is ANQGSEA in the germline V gene. This CDR3 comprises 11 residues. Trimming took off 6 bases at V and 6 bases at J, with 9 bases between the two ends. In nucleotides, the CDR3 is TGCAGCGTCGCCGGGATCAATGAGCAGTTCTTC. Its translation: CSVAGINEQFF.

The V and J genes are TRBV18 and TRBJ1-1; D call uncertain. CDR3 length equals 15 residues. In germline, CDR1 is KGHSH, CDR2 LQKENI. V was clipped by 0 bases and J by 3 bases, with 11 bases between them. In DNA, the CDR3 is TGTGCCAGCTCACCACCGTCAGTGGCGGACACTGAAGCTTTCTTT. It yields the protein CASSPPSVADTEAFF.

The rearrangement uses TRBV28 and TRBJ1-2; 7 nucleotides agree with TRBD1. Germline assignment: CDR1 MDHEN and CDR2 SYDVKM. CDR3 length: 13 amino acids. J gave up 0 bases and V 7 bases, and 2 bases lay outside the gene matches. CDR3 in DNA: TGTGCCAGCAACGACAGGGCTAACTATGGCTACACCTTC. It codes for CASNDRANYGYTF.

This clonotype has a count of ten or more. The chain employs TRBV11-2 and TRBJ2-5; D gene uncertain. Trimming removed 7 bases at V and 5 bases at J, with 23 bases between. This CDR3 is 16 amino acids long. Germline CDR1 is SGHAT and CDR2 is FQNNGV. The CDR3 region is CASNLNLPDGWETQYF. The CDR3 DNA reads TGTGCCAGCAACCTCAATCTCCCGGACGGTTGGGAGACCCAGTACTTC.

There are a few counts of this clonotype. V gene TRBV7-9 combines with J gene TRBJ2-3; maybe TRBD2 (5 bases). CDR1 and CDR2 (germline): SEHNR, FQNEAQ (reference sequence). The CDR3 is 13 amino acids. Trimming left V 1 base short and J 3 bases short, with 5 bases between. The CDR3 here is CASSLGTTDTQYF. The CDR3 bases are TGTGCCAGCAGCTTAGGGACTACAGATACGCAGTATTTT.

As regards this clonotype: This may be a read error: a much more frequent sequence differs by one nucleotide. The chain employs TRBV5-1 and TRBJ2-5; tentatively, D is TRBD1 or TRBD2 (5 bases each). CDR1 and CDR2 from the germline V gene are SGHRS and YFSETQ. There are 15 residues in the CDR3. V gave up 4 bases and J gave up 5 bases, with 18 bases separating them. The CDR3 DNA reads as TGCGCCAGCAGCGATATGGGACGCCAACGGGAGACCCAGTACTTC. This codes for CASSDMGRQRETQYF.

This clonotype was observed many times. V and J are TRBV5-1 and TRBJ2-3, with 12 bases matching TRBD2. CDR1 and CDR2 from the germline V gene are SGHRS and YFSETQ. The CDR3 is 15 amino acids. The ends lost 4 bases at V and 4 bases at J; junction bases unmatched: 4. This chain's CDR3 is CASSLRLAGADTQYF. The CDR3 DNA sequence: TGCGCCAGCAGCCTCAGACTAGCGGGGGCAGATACGCAGTATTTT.

There are a few counts of this clonotype. This chain links TRBV6-6 with TRBJ2-7, with D perhaps TRBD2 (5 bases). Trimming took off 2 bases at V and 0 bases at J, with 11 bases between the two ends. Germline values: CDR1 MNHNY, CDR2 SVGAGI (reference sequence). The CDR3 has 15 residues. In DNA form, the CDR3 reads TGTGCCAGCAGTTACACGGGCACTAGCTCCTACGAGCAGTACTTC. Protein sequence: CASSYTGTSSYEQYF.

This clonotype was found many times. The chain couples TRBV12-3 or TRBV12-4 to TRBJ1-1; tentative D call: TRBD1 (6 bases). Trimming shortened V by 3 bases and J by 5 bases, and 16 bases separated the two germline ends. The CDR3 runs 15 residues. The CDR3 protein is CASSLHRVGGTEAFF. The CDR3 DNA is TGTGCCAGCAGTTTGCACAGGGTAGGAGGGACTGAAGCTTTCTTT.

This clonotype was seen ten or more times. The V call is TRBV11-3, the J call TRBJ1-1; D gene ambiguous. Germline V lookup: CDR1 SGHNT, CDR2 YENEEA. The V gene lost 5 bases and the J gene lost 0 bases, with 7 bases spanning the gap. This CDR3 has 13 residues. Written as DNA, the CDR3 is TGTGCCAGCAGCAATTTTTTGAACACTGAAGCTTTCTTT. This gives the protein CASSNFLNTEAFF. Filled out from reference TRBV11-3 and TRBJ1-1, the complete variable domain reads EAGVVQSPRYKIIEKKQPVAFWCNPISGHNTLYWYLQNLGQGPELLIRYENEEAVDDSQLPKDRFSAERLKGVDSTLKIQPAELGDSAVYLCASSNFLNTEAFFGQGTRLTVV.

This clonotype was counted ten times or more. The rearrangement joins TRBV19 to TRBJ2-3; 9 bases align to TRBD1. CDR1 LNHDA and CDR2 SQIVND come from the germline V gene (reference sequence). J was trimmed by 4 bases and V by 5 bases; bases with no gene match: 7. The CDR3 has 15 amino acids. CDR3 coding DNA: TGTGCCAGTAGTTGCGGGACAGGGAATTCAGATACGCAGTATTTT. This gives the protein CASSCGTGNSDTQYF.

This chain joins TRBV5-1 and TRBJ2-5; 10 nucleotides match TRBD1. The CDR3 spans 16 residues. Germline CDR1 SGHRS, CDR2 YFSETQ. Germline trimming cut 0 bases from V and 0 bases from J; bases unmatched to any gene: 2. The CDR3 here is CASSLAGTGDQETQYF. The CDR3 coding sequence is TGCGCCAGCAGCTTGGCTGGGACAGGGGACCAAGAGACCCAGTACTTC.

This clonotype showed up many times. The rearrangement joins TRBV6-2 or TRBV6-3 to TRBJ1-5; possible D gene TRBD1, 5 bases. V lost 0 bases, J lost 2 bases, and 11 bases lay in between. Germline lookup yields CDR1 MNHEY and CDR2 SVGEGT. This CDR3 spans 16 amino acids. The chain's CDR3 is CASSYSTARGNQPQHF. CDR3 bases: TGTGCCAGCAGTTACTCGACGGCCAGGGGCAATCAGCCCCAGCATTTT.

This clonotype was seen ten or more times. V usage is TRBV4-1 and J usage is TRBJ2-7, with D possibly TRBD2 on 5 matching bases. Germline V lookup: CDR1 MGHRA, CDR2 YSYEKL. Trimming pared 1 base from V and 4 bases from J, leaving 17 bases between. There are 16 residues in the CDR3. The CDR3 DNA follows: TGCGCCAGCAGCCAAGGGATCGCCGGGAAAATATACGAGCAGTACTTC. The encoded protein is CASSQGIAGKIYEQYF.

This clonotype came up many times. This chain connects TRBV29-1 to TRBJ2-2; tentatively, D is TRBD2 (5 bases). Trimming removed 6 bases at V and 2 bases at J, with 13 bases between. The CDR3 sequence is 14 residues long. The V gene's germline CDR1 is SQVTM and CDR2 ANQGSEA. The chain's CDR3 is CSVNSGVNTGELFF. The DNA for the CDR3 is TGCAGCGTCAACAGCGGTGTCAACACCGGGGAGCTGTTTTTT.

The table lists this clonotype with many counts. The chain has TRBV7-8 and TRBJ1-1; the D is unclear. Germline CDR1 is SGHVS and CDR2 is FQNEAQ. This CDR3 contains 13 residues. Trimming cost V 5 bases and J 8 bases, with 15 bases left between them. The CDR3 DNA follows: TGTGCCAGCAGCCGCCGAGAGCGGGTCGAAGCTTTCTTT. Residues: CASSRRERVEAFF.

Concerning this clonotype: A much larger clone sits a single nucleotide away, making a read error possible. Likely a read error: the CDR3 ends without its conserved phenylalanine or tryptophan. V and J are TRBV7-8 and TRBJ2-3; perhaps TRBD2 as D (6 bases). The germline gives CDR1 SGHVS, CDR2 FQNEAQ. The CDR3 runs to 15 residues. Between the trimmed V and J ends, which lost 8 bases and 7 bases, there was a span of 22 bases. CDR3 in DNA: TGTGCCAGCCGACCCCCGGGACTCCTCTCCCATACGCAGTATTCT. Translation gives CASRPPGLLSHTQYS.

In this sample, this clonotype turned up many times. V and J are TRBV6-2 or TRBV6-3 and TRBJ1-5; no reliable D call. Trimming removed 0 bases from V and 4 bases from J, with 16 bases in between. Per the germline V gene, CDR1 is MNHEY and CDR2 is SVGEGT. This CDR3 has 17 residues. The DNA of the CDR3 is TGTGCCAGCAGTTACTCGAGAGGGCGGGGTGGGAATCAGCCCCAGCATTTT. Amino acid sequence: CASSYSRGRGGNQPQHF.

The chain recombines TRBV2 with TRBJ2-7; unclear D gene. The CDR3 has 15 residues. Germline V gene data show CDR1 as SNHLY and CDR2 as FYNNEI. V lost 3 bases and J 6 bases, leaving 18 bases between the germline ends. The CDR3, as DNA: TGTGCCAGCAGTGATGTGGCCGGAGCAGAGTCCGAGCAGTACTTC. As protein: CASSDVAGAESEQYF. The full variable domain, its missing parts supplied by reference TRBV2 and TRBJ2-7, is EPEVTQTPSHQVTQMGQEVILRCVPISNHLYFYWYRQILGQKVEFLVSFYNNEISEKSEIFDDQFSVERPDGSNFTLKIRSTKLEDSAMYFCASSDVAGAESEQYFGPGTRLTVT.

This clonotype was counted ten times or more. This chain joins TRBV14 and TRBJ1-2; D gene ambiguous. The V gene lost 0 bases and the J gene lost 8 bases, with 13 bases spanning the gap. CDR3 size: 14 residues. Germline CDR1 and CDR2: SGHDN and FVKESK. The CDR3 nucleotides read TGTGCCAGCAGCCAAGATTTCGTATTAAGAGGCTACACCTTC. Amino acids: CASSQDFVLRGYTF.

The chain links TRBV27 to TRBJ2-1; TRBD1 is a possible D gene (6 bases). V was pared by 4 bases and J by 2 bases, with 12 bases between. CDR1 is MNHEY, CDR2 SMNVEV, per germline (reference sequence). CDR3 length: 15 residues. The CDR3 loop is CASSSLDRAYNEQFF. For the CDR3, the DNA is TGTGCCAGCAGTTCATTGGACAGAGCCTACAATGAGCAGTTCTTC.

This clonotype was seen repeatedly, ten times or more. The chain uses TRBV7-2 and TRBJ1-1; 7 nucleotides align to TRBD1. CDR1 and CDR2 (germline): SGHTA, FQGNSA. The CDR3 is made up of 14 amino acids. The junction had 12 bases not matched to a gene; V was cut back by 5 bases and J by 9 bases. CDR3 loop: CASSPGFGTAKAFF. The DNA for the CDR3 is TGTGCCAGCAGCCCAGGATTCGGGACAGCAAAAGCTTTCTTT.